This T cell receptor beta chain was obtained from a study of shared clonotypes between healthy human individuals. Note on this clone: Its antigen is unknown.

Study results and limitations: Shared clonotypes across all four donors exceeded non-shared ones in generation probability.

Per sorted-subset replicate PCR, input was around 220 ng DNA, representing tens of thousands of T cell genomes. The assay was immunoSEQ multiplex PCR, and TCRdb's table has in-frame clones only and misses some. The sample has hundreds of thousands of clones; around 96% are singletons. Naive CD8 cells, CD45RO-negative and positively selected for CCR7, excluded terminally differentiated effector memory CD45RA+ cells. The CDR3 sequence is 14 residues long. Trimming cost V 0 bases and J 5 bases; bases outside gene matches: 3. The germline gives CDR1 SGDLS, CDR2 YYNGEE. The specimen was naive CD8+ T cells sorted from blood. The TCR originated in a woman between 25 and 40 years old in good health. The chain has TRBV9 and TRBJ2-7, with 9 bases identical to TRBD1. The CDR3 region has the DNA TGTGCCAGCAGCGTAGGGGGACAGGGCAACGAGCAGTACTTC. Amino acids: CASSVGGQGNEQYF. Combining the CDR3 with reference TRBV9 and TRBJ2-7 gives the whole variable domain DSGVTQTPKHLITATGQRVTLRCSPRSGDLSVYWYQQSLDQGLQFLIQYYNGEERAKGNILERFSAQQFPDLHSELNLSSLELGDSALYFCASSVGGQGNEQYFGPGTRLTVT.